The T cell receptor beta chain under discussion was sequenced for a study of T-cell memory formation after mild COVID-19. Study summary: For the most part, TCR clusters were specific to one donor.

One entry per CDR3 protein results from TCRdb running MiXCR on the 5' RACE reads. The table has 470,000 or so distinct CDR3 sequences, 18% seen once. V trimming: 6 bases; J trimming: 6 bases; junction bases outside the gene matches: 7. The CDR3 totals 15 residues. Germline V gives CDR1 SNHLY, CDR2 FYNNEI. This clonotype showed up just a few times. Sequenced: PBMCs or a T cell subset sorted from them (not recorded which). This TCR came from an adult woman who had mild COVID-19 (a few samples of this study predate the infection). Cell type and time point are not known. This chain uses TRBV2 with TRBJ2-5; 13 bases align to TRBD2. CDR3 bases: TGTGCCAGCAGCCCTAGGACTAGCGGGGGCAAGACCCAGTACTTC. The encoded protein is CASSPRTSGGKTQYF.